The clone carrying this T cell receptor (beta chain) was seen a handful of times. The antigen is undetermined. This entry belongs to a study of response to subunit inactivated influenza vaccine. Study-wide findings and caveats: T cells newly recruited by each seasonal influenza vaccination are few, the authors suggested.

This CDR3 has 15 residues. The V and J ends lost 7 bases and 6 bases, in that order; junction bases with no gene match: 11. Germline-derived CDR1 and CDR2 are SGDLS and YYNGEE. TCRdb re-called the RT-PCR reads with MiXCR, one entry per CDR3 protein. The data hold 700,000 to 900,000 distinct CDR3 sequences, with 20% to 25% observed a single time. The V call is TRBV9, the J call TRBJ2-1, with TRBD1 matching 9 bases. Source: PBMCs from blood, taken 5 days after vaccination. The receptor was isolated from a man between 50 and 59 years old who received an inactivated influenza vaccine. DNA for the CDR3: TGTGCCAGCCAACCACCGGGACAGGGAATCAATGAGCAGTTCTTC. It is translated as CASQPPGQGINEQFF. Supplemented by reference TRBV9 and TRBJ2-1, the full variable domain reads DSGVTQTPKHLITATGQRVTLRCSPRSGDLSVYWYQQSLDQGLQFLIQYYNGEERAKGNILERFSAQQFPDLHSELNLSSLELGDSALYFCASQPPGQGINEQFFGPGTRLTVL.